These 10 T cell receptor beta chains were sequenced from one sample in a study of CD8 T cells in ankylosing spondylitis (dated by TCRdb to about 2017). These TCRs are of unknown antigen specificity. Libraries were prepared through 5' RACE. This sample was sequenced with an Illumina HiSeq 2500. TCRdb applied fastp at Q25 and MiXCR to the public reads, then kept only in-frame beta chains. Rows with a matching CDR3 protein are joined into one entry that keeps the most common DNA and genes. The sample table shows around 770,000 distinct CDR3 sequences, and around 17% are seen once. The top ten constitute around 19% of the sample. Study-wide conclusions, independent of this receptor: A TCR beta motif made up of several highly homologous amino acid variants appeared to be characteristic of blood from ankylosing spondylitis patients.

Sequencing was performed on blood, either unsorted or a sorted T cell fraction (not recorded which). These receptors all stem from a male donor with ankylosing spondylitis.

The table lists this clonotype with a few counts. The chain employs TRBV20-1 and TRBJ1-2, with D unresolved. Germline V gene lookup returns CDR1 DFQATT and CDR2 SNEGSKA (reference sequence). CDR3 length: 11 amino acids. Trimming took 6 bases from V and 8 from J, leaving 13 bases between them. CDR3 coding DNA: TGCAGTGCCCACCCGGACTGGGGCTACACCTTC. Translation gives CSAHPDWGYTF.

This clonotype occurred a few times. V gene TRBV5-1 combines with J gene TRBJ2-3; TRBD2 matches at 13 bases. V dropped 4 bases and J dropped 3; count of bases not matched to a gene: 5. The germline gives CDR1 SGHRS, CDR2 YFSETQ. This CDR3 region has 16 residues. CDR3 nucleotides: TGCGCCAGCAGCACCTGGACTAGCGGGGGAACAGATACGCAGTATTTT. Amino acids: CASSTWTSGGTDTQYF. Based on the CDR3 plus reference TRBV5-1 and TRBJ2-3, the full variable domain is KAGVTQTPRYLIKTRGQQVTLSCSPISGHRSVSWYQQTPGQGLQFLFEYFSETQRNKGNFPGRFSGRQFSNSRSEMNVSTLELGDSALYLCASSTWTSGGTDTQYFGPGTRLTVL.

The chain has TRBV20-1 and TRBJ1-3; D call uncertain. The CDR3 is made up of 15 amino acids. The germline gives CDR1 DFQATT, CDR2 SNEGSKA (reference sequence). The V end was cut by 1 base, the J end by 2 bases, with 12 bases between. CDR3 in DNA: TGCAGTGCTAGAGTTCAGGAGTTGACTGGAAACACCATATATTTT. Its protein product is CSARVQELTGNTIYF.

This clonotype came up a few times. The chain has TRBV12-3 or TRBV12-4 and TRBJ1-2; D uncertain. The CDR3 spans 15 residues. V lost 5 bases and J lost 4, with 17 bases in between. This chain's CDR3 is CASSPPKGQVYGYTF. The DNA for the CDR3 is TGTGCCAGCAGTCCCCCTAAAGGTCAGGTCTATGGCTACACCTTC.

The CDR3 sequence is CASSERDRLTDTQYF. The DNA of the CDR3 is TGTGCCAGCAGTGAACGCGACAGGCTCACAGATACGCAGTATTTT. The chain employs TRBV6-1 and TRBJ2-3, with D possibly being TRBD1 (6 bases). Trimming took off 2 bases at V and 2 bases at J, with 11 bases between the two ends. The CDR3 has 15 amino acids. The germline V gene has CDR1 MNHNS and CDR2 SASEGT.

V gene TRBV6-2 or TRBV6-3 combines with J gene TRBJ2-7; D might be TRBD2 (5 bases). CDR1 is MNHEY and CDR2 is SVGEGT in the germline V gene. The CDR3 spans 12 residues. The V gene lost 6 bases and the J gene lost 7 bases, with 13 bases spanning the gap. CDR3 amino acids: CASRSGGKEQYF. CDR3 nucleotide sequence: TGTGCCAGCAGAAGCGGAGGAAAAGAGCAGTACTTC.

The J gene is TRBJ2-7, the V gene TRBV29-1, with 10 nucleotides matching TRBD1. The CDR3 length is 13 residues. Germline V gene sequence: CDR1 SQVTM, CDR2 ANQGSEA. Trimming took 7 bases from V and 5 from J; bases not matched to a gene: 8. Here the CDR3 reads CSAAGQGKDEQYF. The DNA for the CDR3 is TGCAGCGCCGCGGGACAGGGGAAGGACGAGCAGTACTTC.

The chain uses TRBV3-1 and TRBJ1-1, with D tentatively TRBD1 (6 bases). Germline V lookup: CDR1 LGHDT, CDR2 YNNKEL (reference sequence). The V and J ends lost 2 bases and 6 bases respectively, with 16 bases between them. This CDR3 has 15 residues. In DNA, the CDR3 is TGTGCCAGCAGCCAATCCACCCCGAGGGGGGCTGAAGCTTTCTTT. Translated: CASSQSTPRGAEAFF.

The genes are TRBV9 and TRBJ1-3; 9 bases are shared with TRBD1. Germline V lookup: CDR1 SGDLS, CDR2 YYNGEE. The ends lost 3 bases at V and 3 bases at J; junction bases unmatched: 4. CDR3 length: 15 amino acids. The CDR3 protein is CASSAQGAVGNTIYF. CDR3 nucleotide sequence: TGTGCCAGCAGCGCACAGGGGGCGGTTGGAAACACCATATATTTT.

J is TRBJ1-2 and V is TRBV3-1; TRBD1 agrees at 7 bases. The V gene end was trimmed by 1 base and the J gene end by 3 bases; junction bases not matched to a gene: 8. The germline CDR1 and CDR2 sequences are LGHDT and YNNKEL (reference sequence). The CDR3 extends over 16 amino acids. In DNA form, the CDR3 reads TGTGCCAGCAGCCAAGGGGATCAGGGGGATCACTATGGCTACACCTTC. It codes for CASSQGDQGDHYGYTF. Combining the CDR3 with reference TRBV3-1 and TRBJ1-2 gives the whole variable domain DTAVSQTPKYLVTQMGNDKSIKCEQNLGHDTMYWYKQDSKKFLKIMFSYNNKELIINETVPNRFSPKSPDKAHLNLHINSLELGDSAVYFCASSQGDQGDHYGYTFGSGTRLTVV.